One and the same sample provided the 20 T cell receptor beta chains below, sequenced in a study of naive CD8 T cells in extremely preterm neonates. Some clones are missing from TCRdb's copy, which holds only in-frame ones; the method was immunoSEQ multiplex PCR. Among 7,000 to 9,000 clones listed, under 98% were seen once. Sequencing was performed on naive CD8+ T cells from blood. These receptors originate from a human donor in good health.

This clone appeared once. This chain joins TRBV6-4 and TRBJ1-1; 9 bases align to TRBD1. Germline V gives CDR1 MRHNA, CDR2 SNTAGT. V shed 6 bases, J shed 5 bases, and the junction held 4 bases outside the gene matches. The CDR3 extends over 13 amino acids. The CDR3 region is CASRPDRGTEAFF. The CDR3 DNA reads TGTGCCAGCAGGCCAGACAGGGGGACTGAAGCTTTCTTT.

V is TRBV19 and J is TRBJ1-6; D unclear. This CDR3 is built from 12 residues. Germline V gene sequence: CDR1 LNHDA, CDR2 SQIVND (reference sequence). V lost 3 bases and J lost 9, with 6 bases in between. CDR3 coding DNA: TGTGCCAGTAGTATCGGAGGTTCACCCCTCCACTTT. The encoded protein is CASSIGGSPLHF.

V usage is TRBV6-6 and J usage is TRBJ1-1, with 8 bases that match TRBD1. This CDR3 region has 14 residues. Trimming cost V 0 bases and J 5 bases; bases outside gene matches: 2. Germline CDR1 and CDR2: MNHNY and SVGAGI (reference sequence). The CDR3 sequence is CASSYSDRATEAFF. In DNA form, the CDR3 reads TGTGCCAGCAGTTACTCGGACAGGGCGACTGAAGCTTTCTTT.

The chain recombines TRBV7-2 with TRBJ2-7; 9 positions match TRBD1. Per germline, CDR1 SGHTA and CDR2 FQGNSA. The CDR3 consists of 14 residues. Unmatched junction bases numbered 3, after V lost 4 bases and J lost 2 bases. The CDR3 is CASSWGQGTYEQYF. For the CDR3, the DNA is TGTGCCAGCAGCTGGGGACAGGGAACCTACGAGCAGTACTTC.

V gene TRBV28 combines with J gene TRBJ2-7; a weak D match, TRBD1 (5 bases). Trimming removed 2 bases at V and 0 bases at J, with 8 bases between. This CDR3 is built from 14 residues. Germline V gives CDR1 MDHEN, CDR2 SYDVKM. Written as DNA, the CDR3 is TGTGCCAGCAGTTTAGGTACAGGCTCCTACGAGCAGTACTTC. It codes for CASSLGTGSYEQYF.

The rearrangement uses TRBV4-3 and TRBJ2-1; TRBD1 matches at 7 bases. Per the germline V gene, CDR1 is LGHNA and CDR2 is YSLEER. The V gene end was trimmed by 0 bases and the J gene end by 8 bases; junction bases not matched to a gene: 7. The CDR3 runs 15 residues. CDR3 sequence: CASSQDGTARDEQFF. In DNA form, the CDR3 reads TGCGCCAGCAGCCAAGATGGGACAGCCAGGGATGAGCAGTTCTTC.

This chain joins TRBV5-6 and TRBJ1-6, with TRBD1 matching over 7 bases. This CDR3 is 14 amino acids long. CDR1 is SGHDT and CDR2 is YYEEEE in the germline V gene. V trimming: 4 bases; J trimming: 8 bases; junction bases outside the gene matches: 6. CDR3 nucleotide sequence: TGTGCCAGCAGCAAACAGGGGTTTTATTCACCCCTCCACTTT. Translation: CASSKQGFYSPLHF.

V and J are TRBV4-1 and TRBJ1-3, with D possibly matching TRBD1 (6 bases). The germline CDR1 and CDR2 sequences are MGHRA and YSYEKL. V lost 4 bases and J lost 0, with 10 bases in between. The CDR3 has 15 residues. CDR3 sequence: CASSPLDSSGNTIYF. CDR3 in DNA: TGCGCCAGCAGCCCATTGGACAGCTCTGGAAACACCATATATTTT.

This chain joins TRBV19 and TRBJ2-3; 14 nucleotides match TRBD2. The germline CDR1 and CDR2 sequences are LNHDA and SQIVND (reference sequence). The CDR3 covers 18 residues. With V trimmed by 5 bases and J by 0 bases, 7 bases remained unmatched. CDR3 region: CASSARLAGGTSTDTQYF. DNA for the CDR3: TGTGCCAGTAGTGCCAGACTAGCGGGGGGGACTAGCACAGATACGCAGTATTTT. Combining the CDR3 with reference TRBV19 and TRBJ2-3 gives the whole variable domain DGGITQSPKYLFRKEGQNVTLSCEQNLNHDAMYWYRQDPGQGLRLIYYSQIVNDFQKGDIAEGYSVSREKKESFPLTVTSAQKNPTAFYLCASSARLAGGTSTDTQYFGPGTRLTVL.

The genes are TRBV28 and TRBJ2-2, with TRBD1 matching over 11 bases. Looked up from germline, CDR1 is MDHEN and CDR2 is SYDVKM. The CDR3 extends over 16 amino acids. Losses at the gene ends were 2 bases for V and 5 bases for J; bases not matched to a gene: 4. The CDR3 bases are TGTGCCAGCAGTTTACCGGGACAGGGGGGAACCGGGGAGCTGTTTTTT. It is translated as CASSLPGQGGTGELFF.

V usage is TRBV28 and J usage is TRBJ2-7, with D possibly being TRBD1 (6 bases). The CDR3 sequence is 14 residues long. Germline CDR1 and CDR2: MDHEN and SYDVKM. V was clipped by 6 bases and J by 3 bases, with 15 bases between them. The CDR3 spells CASRGTGNGYEQYF. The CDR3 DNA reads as TGTGCCAGCAGGGGTACAGGGAACGGCTACGAGCAGTACTTC.

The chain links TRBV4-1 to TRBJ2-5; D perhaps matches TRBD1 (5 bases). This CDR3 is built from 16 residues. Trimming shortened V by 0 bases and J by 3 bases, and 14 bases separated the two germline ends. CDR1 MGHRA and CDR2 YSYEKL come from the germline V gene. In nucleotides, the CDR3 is TGCGCCAGCAGCCAAGAACCCGGTATGACAGAAGAGACCCAGTACTTC. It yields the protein CASSQEPGMTEETQYF.

The DNA for the CDR3 is TGTGCCAGAAGCTTAAATAACGGGACAGAAGGAAAGGGCAATCAGCCCCAGCATTTT. Translating it yields CARSLNNGTEGKGNQPQHF. V usage is TRBV7-5 and J usage is TRBJ1-5; the table's TRBD1 call for D was not verified on the DNA. TRBV7-5 is a pseudogene locus. The CDR3 covers 19 residues.

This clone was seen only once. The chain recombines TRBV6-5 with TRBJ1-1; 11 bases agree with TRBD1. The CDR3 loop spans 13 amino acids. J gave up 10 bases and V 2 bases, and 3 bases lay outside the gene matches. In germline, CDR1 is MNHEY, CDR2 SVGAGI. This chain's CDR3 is CASSYGTGGLAFF. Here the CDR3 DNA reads TGTGCCAGCAGTTACGGGACAGGGGGGTTAGCTTTCTTT.

Here the CDR3 DNA reads TGTGCCAGCAGCGTAGGAGCGGGCCCAGCTCGGGAGCAGTACTTC. It is translated as CASSVGAGPAREQYF. V usage is TRBV9 and J usage is TRBJ2-7; tentatively, D is TRBD2 (6 bases). Trimming shortened V by 0 bases and J by 7 bases, and 17 bases separated the two germline ends. CDR1 is SGDLS and CDR2 is YYNGEE in the germline V gene. The CDR3 runs to 15 residues.

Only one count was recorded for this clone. The CDR3 here is CASSITGTRQYSNQPQHF. CDR3 in DNA: TGTGCCAGTAGTATCACCGGGACAAGGCAATATAGCAATCAGCCCCAGCATTTT. The chain has TRBV19 and TRBJ1-5; TRBD1 is a possible D gene (6 bases). V was cut by 3 bases and J by 0 bases, with 18 bases left in between. The V gene's germline CDR1 is LNHDA and CDR2 SQIVND (reference sequence). CDR3 length equals 18 residues.

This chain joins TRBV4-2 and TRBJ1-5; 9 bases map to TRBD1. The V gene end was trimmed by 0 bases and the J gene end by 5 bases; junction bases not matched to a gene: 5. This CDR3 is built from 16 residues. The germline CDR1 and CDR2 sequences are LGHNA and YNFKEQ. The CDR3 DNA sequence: TGTGCCAGCAGCCAAGAATTCACAGGGGGCCATCAGCCCCAGCATTTT. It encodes CASSQEFTGGHQPQHF.

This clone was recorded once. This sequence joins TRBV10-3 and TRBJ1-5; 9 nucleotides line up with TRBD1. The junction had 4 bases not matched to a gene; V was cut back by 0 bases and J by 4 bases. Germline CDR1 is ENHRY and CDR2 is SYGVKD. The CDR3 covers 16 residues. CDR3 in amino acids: CAISESGTGKNQPQHF. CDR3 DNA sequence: TGTGCCATCAGTGAGTCCGGGACAGGGAAAAATCAGCCCCAGCATTTT.

CDR3 in amino acids: CASSFPRIRGTNEKLFF. CDR3 coding DNA: TGTGCCAGCAGCTTCCCCCGAATTAGGGGAACTAATGAAAAACTGTTTTTT. This chain uses TRBV11-2 with TRBJ1-4; possibly TRBD1 for D (5 bases). The CDR3 contains 17 residues. Germline CDR1 and CDR2: SGHAT and FQNNGV. Trimming pared 3 bases from V and 1 base from J, leaving 15 bases between.

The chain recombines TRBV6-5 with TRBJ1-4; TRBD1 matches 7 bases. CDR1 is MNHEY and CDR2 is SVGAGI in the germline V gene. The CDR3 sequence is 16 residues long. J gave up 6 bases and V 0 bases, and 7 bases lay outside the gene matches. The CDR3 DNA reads TGTGCCAGCAGTTACTCTACAGGGGAAAGAGATGAAAAACTGTTTTTT. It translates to CASSYSTGERDEKLFF.